Listed below are T cell receptor beta chains from one sample, sequenced in a study of control samples from healthy donors and cancer patients. Method: immunoSEQ multiplex PCR; TCRdb's copy keeps in-frame clones and lacks some. The sample carries under 150,000 clones, approximately 94% recorded once. Sequencing was carried out using PBMCs. The receptors were sampled from a man aged 45-60 years with head and neck cancer. Each CDR3 is given with its conserved first and last residue.

TRBV3-1/TRBV3-2	TRBJ2-7	CASSPTSGVSEQYF
TRBV6-5	TRBJ1-1	CASSPGTGLNTEAFF
TRBV7-2	TRBJ1-6	CASSLGNSPLHF
TRBV19	TRBJ2-2	CASSIAAGAGYTGELFF
TRBV6-2/TRBV6-3	TRBJ1-5	CASSYGGTYQPQHF
TRBV4-3	TRBJ2-7	CASSQDIARYYEQYF
TRBV5-1	TRBJ1-2	CASRLGQGADGYTF
TRBV7-6	TRBJ2-2	CASSFNTRGELFF
TRBV28	TRBJ2-6	CASRPEGGGANVLTF
TRBV18	TRBJ1-4	CASSPSRGLNEKLFF
TRBV7-3	TRBJ2-3	CASSPQGLAGTDTQYF
TRBV7-3	TRBJ1-1	CASSPEGGEAFF
TRBV30	TRBJ2-7	CAWSVGGGSYEQYF
TRBV5-1	TRBJ2-1	CASSQLDRDNNEQFF
TRBV9	TRBJ2-5	CASSVPGQKTQYF
TRBV10-3	TRBJ2-7	CAISEKTYEQYF
TRBV25-1	TRBJ1-5	CASSSTVNPNQPQHF
TRBV5-4	TRBJ2-1	CASSRDSQSSYNEQFF
TRBV7-3	TRBJ1-6	CASSLEAANNSPLHF
TRBV4-1	TRBJ2-3	CASSQGLLTDTQYF
TRBV5-1	TRBJ1-4	CASSLSETGGEKLFF
TRBV5-5	TRBJ1-4	CASSRLTGVNEKLFF
TRBV29-1	TRBJ2-3	CSADSLEADTQYF
TRBV18	TRBJ2-2	CASSLLEVRNTGELFF
TRBV10-1	TRBJ2-5	CASNPSGGPAGETQYF
TRBV5-1	TRBJ2-7	CASSINPGGNYEQYF
TRBV4-3	TRBJ2-4	CASSKTDGNIQYF
TRBV27	TRBJ2-7	CASSSPLAGGPYEQYF
TRBV3-1/TRBV3-2	TRBJ2-1	CASSQVLTSGGPRSYNEQFF
TRBV6-6	TRBJ2-5	CASSHGLAAAQETQYF
TRBV29-1	TRBJ2-1	CSVEEAGGRYEQFF
TRBV7-3	TRBJ2-1	CASSSGARAYNEQFF
TRBV5-1	TRBJ2-5	CASSLVASGRETQYF